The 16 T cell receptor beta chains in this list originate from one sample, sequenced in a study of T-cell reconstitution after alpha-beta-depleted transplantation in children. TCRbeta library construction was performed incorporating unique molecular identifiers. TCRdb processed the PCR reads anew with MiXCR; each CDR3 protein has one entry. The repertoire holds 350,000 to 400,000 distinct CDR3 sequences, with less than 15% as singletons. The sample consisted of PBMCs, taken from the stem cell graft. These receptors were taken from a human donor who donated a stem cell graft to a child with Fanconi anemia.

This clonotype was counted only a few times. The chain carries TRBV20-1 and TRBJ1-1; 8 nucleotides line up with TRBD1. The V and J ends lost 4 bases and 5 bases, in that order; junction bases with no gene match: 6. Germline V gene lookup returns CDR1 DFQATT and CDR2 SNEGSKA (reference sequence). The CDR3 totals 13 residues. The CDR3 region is CSATKDRETEAFF. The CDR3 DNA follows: TGCAGTGCTACAAAGGACAGGGAAACTGAAGCTTTCTTT.

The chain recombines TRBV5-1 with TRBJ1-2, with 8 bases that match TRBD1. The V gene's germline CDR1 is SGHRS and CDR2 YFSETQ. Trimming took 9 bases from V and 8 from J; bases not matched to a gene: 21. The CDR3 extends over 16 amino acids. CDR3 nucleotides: TGCGCCACCAGTCCCGGGACAGGTACAATAACGAGGGGCTACACCTTC. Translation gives CATSPGTGTITRGYTF.

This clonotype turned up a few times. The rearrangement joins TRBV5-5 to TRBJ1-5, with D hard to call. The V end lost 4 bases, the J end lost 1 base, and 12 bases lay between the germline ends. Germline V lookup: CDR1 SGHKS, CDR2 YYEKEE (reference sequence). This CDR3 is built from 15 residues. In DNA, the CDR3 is TGTGCCAGCAGCGTTGCGACGGAGAGCAATCAGCCCCAGCATTTT. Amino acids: CASSVATESNQPQHF.

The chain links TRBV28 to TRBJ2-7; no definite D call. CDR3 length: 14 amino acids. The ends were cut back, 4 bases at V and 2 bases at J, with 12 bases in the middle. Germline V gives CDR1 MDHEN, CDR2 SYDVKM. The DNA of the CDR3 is TGTGCCAGCAGTTCCGCGGACGGAGCCTACGAGCAGTACGTC. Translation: CASSSADGAYEQYV.

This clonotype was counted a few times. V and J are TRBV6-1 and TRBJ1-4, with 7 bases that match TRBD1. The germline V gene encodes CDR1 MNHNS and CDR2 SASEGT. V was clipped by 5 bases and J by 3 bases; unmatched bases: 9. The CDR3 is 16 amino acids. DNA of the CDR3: TGTGCCAGCAGTCCTATGACAGGGACCCCTAATGAAAAACTGTTTTTT. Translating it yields CASSPMTGTPNEKLFF.

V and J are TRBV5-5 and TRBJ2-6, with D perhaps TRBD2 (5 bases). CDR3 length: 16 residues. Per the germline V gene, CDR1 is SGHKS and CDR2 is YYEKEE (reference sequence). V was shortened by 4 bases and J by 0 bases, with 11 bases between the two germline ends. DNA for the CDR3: TGTGCCAGCAGCGCCTACAGCGGCTCTGGGGCCAACGTCCTGACTTTC. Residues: CASSAYSGSGANVLTF. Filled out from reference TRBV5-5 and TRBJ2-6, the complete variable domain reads DAGVTQSPTHLIKTRGQQVTLRCSPISGHKSVSWYQQVLGQGPQFIFQYYEKEERGRGNFPDRFSARQFPNYSSELNVNALLLGDSALYLCASSAYSGSGANVLTFGAGSRLTVL.

This CDR3 reads CASSSNIRGDTEAFF. CDR3 DNA sequence: TGTGCCAGCAGCTCGAACATTCGGGGGGACACTGAAGCTTTCTTT. The chain carries TRBV7-9 and TRBJ1-1; D possibly corresponds to TRBD1 (5 bases). Looked up from germline, CDR1 is SEHNR and CDR2 is FQNEAQ (reference sequence). This CDR3 is built from 15 residues. The V end was cut by 4 bases, the J end by 3 bases, with 15 bases between.

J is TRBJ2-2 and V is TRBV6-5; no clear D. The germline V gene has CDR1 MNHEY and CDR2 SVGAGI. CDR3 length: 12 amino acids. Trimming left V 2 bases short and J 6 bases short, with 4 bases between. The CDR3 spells CASSYMAGELFF. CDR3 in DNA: TGTGCCAGCAGTTACATGGCCGGGGAGCTGTTTTTT.

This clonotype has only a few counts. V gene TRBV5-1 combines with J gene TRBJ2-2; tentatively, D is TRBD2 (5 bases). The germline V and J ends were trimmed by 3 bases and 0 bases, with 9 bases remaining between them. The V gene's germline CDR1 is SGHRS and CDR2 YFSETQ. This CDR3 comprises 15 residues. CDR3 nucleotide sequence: TGCGCCAGCAGCTCGGGGTTCGCGAACACCGGGGAGCTGTTTTTT. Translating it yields CASSSGFANTGELFF.

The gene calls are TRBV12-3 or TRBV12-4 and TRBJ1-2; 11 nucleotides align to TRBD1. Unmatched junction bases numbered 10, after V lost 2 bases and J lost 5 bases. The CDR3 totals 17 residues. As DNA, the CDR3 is TGTGCCAGCAGTTTAAGAATTGGGACAGGGGGTAGATATGGCTACACCTTC. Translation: CASSLRIGTGGRYGYTF.

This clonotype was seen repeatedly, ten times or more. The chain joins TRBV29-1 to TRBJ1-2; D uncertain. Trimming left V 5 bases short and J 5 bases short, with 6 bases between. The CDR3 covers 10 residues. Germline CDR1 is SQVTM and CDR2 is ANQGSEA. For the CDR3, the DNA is TGCAGCGTTTATTGGTATGGCTACACCTTC. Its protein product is CSVYWYGYTF.

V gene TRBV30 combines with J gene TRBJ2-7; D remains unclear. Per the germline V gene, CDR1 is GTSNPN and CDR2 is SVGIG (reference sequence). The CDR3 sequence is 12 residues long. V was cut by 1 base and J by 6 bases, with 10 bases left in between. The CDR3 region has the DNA TGTGCCTGGAGTGGCACTGCGGCCGAGCAGTACTTC. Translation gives CAWSGTAAEQYF.

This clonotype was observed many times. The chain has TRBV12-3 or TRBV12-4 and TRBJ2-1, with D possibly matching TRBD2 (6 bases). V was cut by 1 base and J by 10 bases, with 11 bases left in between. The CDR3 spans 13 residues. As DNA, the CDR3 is TGTGCCAGCAGTTTAGATGTGGCGGGGGAGCAGTTCTTC. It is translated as CASSLDVAGEQFF.

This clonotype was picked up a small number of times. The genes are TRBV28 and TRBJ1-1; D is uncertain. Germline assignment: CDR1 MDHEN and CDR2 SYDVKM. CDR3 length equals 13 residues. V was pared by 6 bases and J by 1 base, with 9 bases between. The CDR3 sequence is CASRDPANTEAFF. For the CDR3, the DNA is TGTGCCAGCAGGGACCCCGCGAACACTGAAGCTTTCTTT. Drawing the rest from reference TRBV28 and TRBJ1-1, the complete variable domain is DVKVTQSSRYLVKRTGEKVFLECVQDMDHENMFWYRQDPGLGLRLIYFSYDVKMKEKGDIPEGYSVSREKKERFSLILESASTNQTSMYLCASRDPANTEAFFGQGTRLTVV.

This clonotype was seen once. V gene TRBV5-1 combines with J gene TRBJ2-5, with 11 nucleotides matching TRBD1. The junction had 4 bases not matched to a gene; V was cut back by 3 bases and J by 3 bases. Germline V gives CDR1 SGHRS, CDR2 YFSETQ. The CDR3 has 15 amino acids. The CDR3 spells CASSSRGQGEETQYF. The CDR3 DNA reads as TGCGCCAGCAGCTCGAGGGGACAGGGGGAAGAGACCCAGTACTTC.

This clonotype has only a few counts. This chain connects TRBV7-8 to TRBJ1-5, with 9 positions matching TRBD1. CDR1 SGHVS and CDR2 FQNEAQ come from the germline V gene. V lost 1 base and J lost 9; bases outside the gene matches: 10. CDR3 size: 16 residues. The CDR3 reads CASSLEGTGRGRPQHF. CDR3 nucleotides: TGTGCCAGCAGCTTAGAAGGGACAGGGAGGGGAAGGCCCCAGCATTTT.